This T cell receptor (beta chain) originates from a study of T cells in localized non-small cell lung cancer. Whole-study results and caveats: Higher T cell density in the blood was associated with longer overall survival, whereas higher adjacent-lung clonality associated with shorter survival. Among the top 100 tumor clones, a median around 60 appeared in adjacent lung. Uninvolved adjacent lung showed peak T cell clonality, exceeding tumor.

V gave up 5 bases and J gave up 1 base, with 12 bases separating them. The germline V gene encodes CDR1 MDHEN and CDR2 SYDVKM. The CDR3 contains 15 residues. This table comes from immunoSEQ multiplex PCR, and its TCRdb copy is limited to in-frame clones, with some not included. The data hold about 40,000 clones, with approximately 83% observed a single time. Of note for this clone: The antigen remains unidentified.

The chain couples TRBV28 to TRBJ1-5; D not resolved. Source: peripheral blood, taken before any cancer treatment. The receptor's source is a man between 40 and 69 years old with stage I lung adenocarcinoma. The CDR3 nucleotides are TGTGCCAGCAGTAGCCTTGGTTCGAGCAATCAGCCCCAGCATTTT. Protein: CASSSLGSSNQPQHF. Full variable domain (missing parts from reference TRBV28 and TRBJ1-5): DVKVTQSSRYLVKRTGEKVFLECVQDMDHENMFWYRQDPGLGLRLIYFSYDVKMKEKGDIPEGYSVSREKKERFSLILESASTNQTSMYLCASSSLGSSNQPQHFGDGTRLSIL.